Below are 23 T cell receptor beta chains sequenced from a single sample in a study of blood T cell repertoires in COVID-19. Repertoires were generated with immunoSEQ multiplex PCR, while TCRdb's copy carries only in-frame clones and drops some. The table lists 90,000 or so clones, about 85% of them singletons. The sequenced sample was peripheral blood. The receptors stem from a man aged 80 or over with active or convalescent COVID-19.

The V and J genes are TRBV5-1 and TRBJ1-2, with TRBD1 matching over 7 bases. The CDR3 is made up of 14 amino acids. V shed 2 bases, J shed 6 bases, and the junction held 7 bases outside the gene matches. Germline assignment: CDR1 SGHRS and CDR2 YFSETQ. The CDR3 nucleotides are TGCGCCAGCAGCTTTTACGGACAGGCAAATGGCTACACCTTC. Residues: CASSFYGQANGYTF.

V usage is TRBV7-2 and J usage is TRBJ2-7; TRBD2 agrees at 11 bases. With 1 base clipped from V and 2 bases from J, the junction kept 4 bases outside the gene matches. The CDR3 contains 16 residues. Germline lookup yields CDR1 SGHTA and CDR2 FQGNSA. The CDR3 protein is CASSLETSGGPYEQYF. In nucleotides, the CDR3 is TGTGCCAGCAGCTTAGAAACTAGCGGGGGCCCCTACGAGCAGTACTTC.

This clone has only one observation. The genes are TRBV15 and TRBJ2-1; TRBD1 aligns across 7 bases. In germline, CDR1 is LNHNV, CDR2 YYDKDF (reference sequence). Trimming took 3 bases from V and 8 from J; bases not matched to a gene: 13. The CDR3 has 16 residues. The chain's CDR3 is CATSSNRGFGVDEQFF. The CDR3 nucleotides read TGTGCCACCAGCAGCAACAGGGGCTTTGGTGTCGATGAGCAGTTCTTC. The whole variable domain, remainder taken from reference TRBV15 and TRBJ2-1, is DAMVIQNPRYQVTQFGKPVTLSCSQTLNHNVMYWYQQKSSQAPKLLFHYYDKDFNNEADTPDNFQSRRPNTSFCFLDIRSPGLGDTAMYLCATSSNRGFGVDEQFFGPGTRLTVL.

This clone was recorded once. This chain links TRBV7-2 with TRBJ1-3, with 8 bases that match TRBD1. V dropped 5 bases and J dropped 2; count of bases not matched to a gene: 5. The length of the CDR3 is 15 residues. Germline CDR1 and CDR2: SGHTA and FQGNSA. CDR3 nucleotides: TGTGCCAGCAGCGCAAGGACAGGGACTGGAAACACCATATATTTT. This gives the protein CASSARTGTGNTIYF.

The V call is TRBV5-6, the J call TRBJ2-1, with D tentatively TRBD1 (5 bases). Trimming took off 0 bases at V and 4 bases at J, with 8 bases between the two ends. The germline V gene encodes CDR1 SGHDT and CDR2 YYEEEE. The CDR3 is 14 amino acids. The CDR3 here is CASSLDRYYNEQFF. The CDR3 DNA reads as TGTGCCAGCAGCTTGGACAGGTATTACAATGAGCAGTTCTTC.

The CDR3 region is CASRTGTGNSNYGYTF. The CDR3 coding sequence is TGTGCCAGCAGAACCGGGACAGGGAACTCTAACTATGGCTACACCTTC. The J gene is TRBJ1-2, the V gene TRBV5-4; 9 nucleotides agree with TRBD1. Germline CDR1 and CDR2: SGHNT and YYREEE (reference sequence). V lost 5 bases and J lost 0; bases outside the gene matches: 8. This CDR3 is 16 amino acids long.

The chain is built from TRBV11-2 and TRBJ2-7; D possibly corresponds to TRBD2 (5 bases). The germline V gene encodes CDR1 SGHAT and CDR2 FQNNGV. The CDR3 consists of 14 residues. V lost 5 bases and J lost 5, with 16 bases in between. Here the CDR3 reads CASSPAGSRNEQYF. CDR3 DNA sequence: TGTGCCAGCAGCCCGGCGGGTTCCCGGAACGAGCAGTACTTC.

The V call is TRBV5-6, the J call TRBJ1-1; D not certain. The CDR3 is 15 amino acids. The V end lost 1 base, the J end lost 1 base, and 11 bases lay between the germline ends. Per the germline V gene, CDR1 is SGHDT and CDR2 is YYEEEE. Here the CDR3 DNA reads TGTGCCAGCAGCTTGTTGTATTCAGGGAACACTGAAGCTTTCTTT. Its translation: CASSLLYSGNTEAFF.

The sample holds a few counts of this clone. V is TRBV5-6 and J is TRBJ2-1, with 8 bases matching TRBD1. The CDR3 is 13 amino acids. The germline V gene encodes CDR1 SGHDT and CDR2 YYEEEE. V shed 4 bases and J 8 bases; nucleotides not matched to a gene: 5. CDR3: CASSDRGIYEQFF. CDR3 DNA: TGTGCCAGCAGCGACAGGGGAATCTATGAGCAGTTCTTC.

This rearrangement joins TRBV6-5 to TRBJ1-3; possibly TRBD1 for D (6 bases). From germline, CDR1 is MNHEY and CDR2 SVGAGI. V lost 6 bases and J lost 2, with 14 bases in between. This CDR3 has 15 amino acids. Here the CDR3 DNA reads TGTGCCAGCAGCCCGACAGGAGTTACTGGAAACACCATATATTTT. Translation: CASSPTGVTGNTIYF.

The V gene is TRBV6-5, the J gene TRBJ1-2; D gene unclear. The CDR3 is made up of 15 amino acids. V was clipped by 7 bases and J by 3 bases, with 18 bases between them. From germline, CDR1 is MNHEY and CDR2 SVGAGI. CDR3 nucleotides: TGTGCCAGCATCCTGAGAGCGGGCGGCTACTATGGCTACACCTTC. It specifies CASILRAGGYYGYTF.

V and J are TRBV30 and TRBJ1-1, with D perhaps matching TRBD1 (5 bases). Germline assignment: CDR1 GTSNPN and CDR2 SVGIG (reference sequence). The length of the CDR3 is 13 residues. V dropped 3 bases and J dropped 3 bases, with 11 bases sitting between them. DNA of the CDR3: TGTGCCTGGAGAAAAAACAGGTACACTGAAGCTTTCTTT. It yields the protein CAWRKNRYTEAFF.

The CDR3 loop reads CASSSGTGEKLFF. The CDR3 DNA reads as TGTGCCAGCAGCTCGGGGACAGGGGAAAAACTGTTTTTT. The rearrangement links TRBV11-2 to TRBJ1-4; 9 nucleotides line up with TRBD1. The CDR3 sequence is 13 residues long. Germline V gene data show CDR1 as SGHAT and CDR2 as FQNNGV. V shed 4 bases, J shed 8 bases, and the junction held 2 bases outside the gene matches.

The V call is TRBV28, the J call TRBJ1-5, with TRBD1 identical over 7 bases. This CDR3 has 15 amino acids. The trim removed 6 bases at V and 2 bases at J, leaving 7 bases unmatched. Germline assignment: CDR1 MDHEN and CDR2 SYDVKM. Here the CDR3 reads CASSLQGTGNQPQHF. As DNA, the CDR3 is TGTGCCAGCAGCCTACAGGGGACTGGCAATCAGCCCCAGCATTTT.

This clone was picked up a small number of times. This rearrangement joins TRBV7-8 to TRBJ2-3; TRBD2 aligns across 7 bases. Per the germline V gene, CDR1 is SGHVS and CDR2 is FQNEAQ. The CDR3 spans 18 residues. With 5 bases clipped from V and 2 bases from J, the junction kept 16 bases outside the gene matches. The CDR3 protein is CASSPLRTQRGYTDTQYF. The CDR3 nucleotides read TGTGCCAGCAGCCCCCTTAGAACCCAGCGGGGCTACACAGATACGCAGTATTTT.

This chain uses TRBV7-8 with TRBJ2-7, with D possibly matching TRBD1 (6 bases). The CDR3 has 14 amino acids. Germline CDR1 is SGHVS and CDR2 is FQNEAQ. V lost 3 bases to trimming and J lost 0 bases, with 9 bases between them. DNA of the CDR3: TGTGCCAGCAGCTTGATAGGGGGCTCCTACGAGCAGTACTTC. This gives the protein CASSLIGGSYEQYF.

The chain links TRBV27 to TRBJ2-7; 10 nucleotides match TRBD1. Germline V gene lookup returns CDR1 MNHEY and CDR2 SMNVEV (reference sequence). V dropped 0 bases and J dropped 5; count of bases not matched to a gene: 4. There are 15 residues in the CDR3. CDR3 amino acids: CASSLSTGGWDEQYF. In DNA, the CDR3 is TGTGCCAGCAGTTTATCGACAGGGGGCTGGGACGAGCAGTACTTC.

J is TRBJ1-1 and V is TRBV6-5, with TRBD1 as a possible D gene (5 bases). CDR1 and CDR2 from the germline V gene are MNHEY and SVGAGI. The CDR3 is 13 residues long. Deletions cut 2 bases from V and 5 bases from J, with 9 bases between. As DNA, the CDR3 is TGTGCCAGCAGTTACAGGGGTTGGACTGAAGCTTTCTTT. This gives the protein CASSYRGWTEAFF.

In nucleotides, the CDR3 is TGCAGTGCTACTCAGGAGACCCAGTACTTC. Translating it yields CSATQETQYF. The chain recombines TRBV20-1 with TRBJ2-5; D uncertain. The CDR3 runs 10 residues. The V gene's germline CDR1 is DFQATT and CDR2 SNEGSKA (reference sequence). Trimming shortened V by 4 bases and J by 5 bases, and 5 bases separated the two germline ends.

The J gene is TRBJ1-1, the V gene TRBV5-6; no firm D call. V lost 1 base, J lost 1 base, and 11 bases lay in between. The germline gives CDR1 SGHDT, CDR2 YYEEEE. This CDR3 comprises 15 residues. CDR3 sequence (DNA): TGTGCCAGCAGCTTGCGGGGTTTGGAGAACACTGAAGCTTTCTTT. Translated, it gives CASSLRGLENTEAFF.

V is TRBV12-3 or TRBV12-4 and J is TRBJ1-6; no definite D call. The V end was cut by 8 bases, the J end by 9 bases, with 14 bases between. This CDR3 spans 13 amino acids. This chain's CDR3 is CASSKSGSSPLHF. The CDR3 DNA sequence: TGTGCCAGCTCAAAATCGGGTAGTTCACCCCTCCACTTT.

The V and J genes are TRBV28 and TRBJ2-2, with TRBD2 identical over 10 bases. The V gene end was trimmed by 4 bases and the J gene end by 3 bases; junction bases not matched to a gene: 5. Germline CDR1 MDHEN, CDR2 SYDVKM. CDR3 length equals 16 residues. Written as DNA, the CDR3 is TGTGCCAGCAGTTACTCTAGCGGGGGATACACCGGGGAGCTGTTTTTT. Translation: CASSYSSGGYTGELFF.

The chain combines TRBV6-5 with TRBJ2-3; 7 bases are shared with TRBD1. Per the germline V gene, CDR1 is MNHEY and CDR2 is SVGAGI. The CDR3 runs to 14 residues. The J segment lost 5 bases and the V segment lost 11 bases, leaving 13 bases of the junction unmatched. The CDR3 nucleotides read TGTGCCGCCAAGGTGGGGACAGTCCAAGATACGCAGTATTTT. Amino acids: CAAKVGTVQDTQYF.